This T cell receptor beta chain derives from a study of T-cell memory formation after mild COVID-19. Study outcomes and limitations: Pre-infection memory carried some responding clones, suggesting that cross-reactive memory joined. Clones that contracted clustered mainly in CM and EM if CD4+ and in EMRA if CD8+.

The CDR3 covers 14 residues. Germline V CDR1 and CDR2: SGHTA, FQGNSA. Deletions cut 7 bases from V and 2 bases from J, with 12 bases between. This clonotype was seen ten or more times. Its antigen is currently unknown. Barcoded TCR alpha and TCR beta cDNA libraries with UMIs came from 5'RACE using constant-segment primers. TCRdb re-analysed the 5' RACE reads in MiXCR, keeping a single row per CDR3 protein. Of around 300,000 distinct CDR3 sequences listed, roughly an eighth were seen once; the top ten hold 21%. The receptor was isolated from a man aged 18 to 30 who had mild COVID-19 (a few samples of this study predate the infection). Cell type and time point are not known. Sequencing was carried out using PBMCs or a T cell subset sorted from them (not recorded which). The chain carries TRBV7-2 and TRBJ2-1; D might be TRBD1 (6 bases). The CDR3 is CASTPDSAYNEQFF. The CDR3 nucleotides are TGTGCCAGCACCCCGGACAGCGCCTACAATGAGCAGTTCTTC.